This is a list of T cell receptor beta chains from one sample in a study of shared clonotypes between healthy human individuals. Sequencing was performed with immunoSEQ multiplex PCR; in TCRdb, only in-frame clones are kept and a portion is missing. In the table there are roughly 2.5 million clones, approximately 90% of which are singletons. What was sequenced was naive CD4+ T cells sorted from blood. The receptors derive from a man between 18 and 29 years old in good health. Both conserved end residues are part of each CDR3. Fields, in order: CDR3 DNA, CDR3 protein, J gene, V gene, D gene, clone size. A D gene is named only where the DNA matches it firmly. Clone sizes are given selectively: once, few, many, or a class where the clone is expanded.

TGTGCCAGCAGGAGGGAGGGGGCCCCGTACGAGCAGTACTTC,CASRREGAPYEQYF,TRBJ2-7,TRBV6-4,-,-
TGTGCCAGCAGCCTTCGACAGGGTACGACTCAGCCCCAGCATTTT,CASSLRQGTTQPQHF,TRBJ1-5,TRBV6-6,TRBD1,-
TGTGCCAGCAGCGTCGGCCGGGCCACGAACACTGAAGCTTTCTTT,CASSVGRATNTEAFF,TRBJ1-1,TRBV9,-,few
TGCGCCAGCAGCCAAGACCTAGCGGGAGGGCTAAGGGAGCAGTACTTC,CASSQDLAGGLREQYF,TRBJ2-7,TRBV4-1,TRBD2,-
TGCGCCAGCAGCCCGGGGGGACTTTCCTACAATGAGCAGTTCTTC,CASSPGGLSYNEQFF,TRBJ2-1,TRBV5-1,TRBD2,once
TGTGCCAGCAACCGGGGAGGGAACACTGAAGCTTTCTTT,CASNRGGNTEAFF,TRBJ1-1,TRBV6-5,-,-
TGTGCCAGCAGTGACTCGTCTACTGGAAAAGATACGCAGTATTTT,CASSDSSTGKDTQYF,TRBJ2-3,TRBV6-4,-,-
TGTGCCAGCAGCGTGGGGGGGAGGACTGAAGCTTTCTTT,CASSVGGRTEAFF,TRBJ1-1,TRBV9,-,-
TGCGCCAGCAGCCAAGATGGGGTACAAGAGACCCAGTACTTC,CASSQDGVQETQYF,TRBJ2-5,TRBV4-1,-,-
TGTGCCAGCAGAGGGGGACAGAACACTGAAGCTTTCTTT,CASRGGQNTEAFF,TRBJ1-1,TRBV7-9,-,-
TGTGCCAGCAGCTTTCGCAGGGGGCCATTAAATGAGCAGTTCTTC,CASSFRRGPLNEQFF,TRBJ2-1,TRBV7-3,TRBD1,-
TGTGCCAGTAGTATATCGACTAGCGGGGACTACAATGAGCAGTTCTTC,CASSISTSGDYNEQFF,TRBJ2-1,TRBV19,TRBD2,-
TGCGCCAGCAGCTCCGGGGCCGGTGACGGCTCCTACGAGCAGTACTTC,CASSSGAGDGSYEQYF,TRBJ2-7,TRBV5-1,-,once
TGTGCCAGCTCCGTGAATGGCAATCAGCCCCAGCATTTT,CASSVNGNQPQHF,TRBJ1-5,TRBV6-1,-,-
TGTGCCAGCAGCTTCTCCGGGACAGGGGACACTGAAGCTTTCTTT,CASSFSGTGDTEAFF,TRBJ1-1,TRBV7-3,TRBD1,-
TGCGCCAGCAGCCAAGATCTGGCTAGCGGTTCCTACGAGCAGTACTTC,CASSQDLASGSYEQYF,TRBJ2-7,TRBV4-3,TRBD2,-
TGTGCCAGCCGGGACAGGGGGCCGGGTGACTATGGCTACACCTTC,CASRDRGPGDYGYTF,TRBJ1-2,TRBV6-5,TRBD1,-
TGTGCCAGCAGCTCTAGCGGTAGGACAGGGGGCCCAGATACGCAGTATTTT,CASSSSGRTGGPDTQYF,TRBJ2-3,TRBV5-4,TRBD1,-
TGTGCCAGCGGGGGCGTTGCGGGTGAAAAACTGTTTTTT,CASGGVAGEKLFF,TRBJ1-4,TRBV6-1,-,-
TGTGCCACCATGGAGGGAGCCAGTAAAAACACCATATATTTT,CATMEGASKNTIYF,TRBJ1-3,TRBV15,-,-
TGTGCCAGCAGCGGGAGGACAGGTATAGCCAAAAACATTCAGTACTTC,CASSGRTGIAKNIQYF,TRBJ2-4,TRBV9,TRBD1,-
TGTGCCAGTAGTGCCGTAACGGCCGGGGAGCTGTTTTTT,CASSAVTAGELFF,TRBJ2-2,TRBV19,-,-
TGTGCCAGCGGAATGAGACAGGGAGAGGGCTACACCTTC,CASGMRQGEGYTF,TRBJ1-2,TRBV7-6,TRBD1,-
TGTGCCACCAGCAGAGACCGTGATTGGGGGAACTACGAGCAGTACTTC,CATSRDRDWGNYEQYF,TRBJ2-7,TRBV15,-,-
TGTGCCAGCAGTCCCTTCCTAGGGCGGGGAGACGAGCAGTACTTC,CASSPFLGRGDEQYF,TRBJ2-7,TRBV27,-,-
TGCGCCAGCAGCGACTCCGGGACAGGGGTAGAAAAACTGTTTTTT,CASSDSGTGVEKLFF,TRBJ1-4,TRBV5-1,TRBD1,-
TGTGCCACCGAGAGGTCGTGGGGAGCCACTGAAGCTTTCTTT,CATERSWGATEAFF,TRBJ1-1,TRBV6-6,-,once
TGCGCCAGCAGCCAAGATCCCCCAGGGCTCGCCTACAATGAGCAGTTCTTC,CASSQDPPGLAYNEQFF,TRBJ2-1,TRBV4-1,-,-
TGTGCCAGCAGCTTTCTAGCGGGAGTTATTGAGACCCAGTACTTC,CASSFLAGVIETQYF,TRBJ2-5,TRBV7-2,TRBD2,-
TGCGCCAGCCACCACCCTTTCTCTGGGGCCAACGTCCTGACTTTC,CASHHPFSGANVLTF,TRBJ2-6,TRBV10-1,-,-
TGTGCCAGTAGTATAGAAGGTTCAGGGGATGGCGGCTACACCTTC,CASSIEGSGDGGYTF,TRBJ1-2,TRBV19,-,-
TGCGCCAGCAGCTCGGGGGGGCCAACAGATACGCAGTATTTT,CASSSGGPTDTQYF,TRBJ2-3,TRBV5-1,TRBD2,-
TGCGCCAGCAGTATACAAGGGAACACCGGGGAGCTGTTTTTT,CASSIQGNTGELFF,TRBJ2-2,TRBV5-1,-,-
TGTGCCAGCAGGATCGGAGGGACCCACCTGGGCCAGCCCCAGCATTTT,CASRIGGTHLGQPQHF,TRBJ1-5,TRBV2,-,-
TGTGCCACCGTCGATGGCGGGAGTAAGGATGAGCAGTTCTTC,CATVDGGSKDEQFF,TRBJ2-1,TRBV19,TRBD2,-
TGTGCCAGCAGCCCCTCCGGGACAGCCTACGAGCAGTACTTC,CASSPSGTAYEQYF,TRBJ2-7,TRBV6-1,TRBD1,-